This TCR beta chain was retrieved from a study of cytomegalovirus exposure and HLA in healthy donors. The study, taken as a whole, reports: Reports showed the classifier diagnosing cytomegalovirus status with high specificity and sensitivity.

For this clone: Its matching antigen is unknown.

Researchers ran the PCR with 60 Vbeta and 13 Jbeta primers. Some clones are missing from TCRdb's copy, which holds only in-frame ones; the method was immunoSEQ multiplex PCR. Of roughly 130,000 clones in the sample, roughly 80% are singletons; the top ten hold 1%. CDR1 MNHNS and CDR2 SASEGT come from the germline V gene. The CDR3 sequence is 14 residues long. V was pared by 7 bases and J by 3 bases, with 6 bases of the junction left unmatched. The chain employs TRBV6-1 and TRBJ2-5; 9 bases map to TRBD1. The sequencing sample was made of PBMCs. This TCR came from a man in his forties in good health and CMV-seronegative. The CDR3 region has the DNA TGTGCCAGCACCCCAAGGACAGGGGAAGAGACCCAGTACTTC. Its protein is CASTPRTGEETQYF.